This entry describes one T cell receptor (beta chain). CDR1 is DFQATT and CDR2 is SNEGSKA in the germline V gene (reference sequence). The CDR3 contains 16 residues. The V end lost 0 bases, the J end lost 3 bases, and 15 bases lay between the germline ends. It was with a sample-barcoded 5' primer and a J-beta primer mix that a second PCR of about 7 to 12 cycles was run. The yield of each sample was at least 2.5 million CDR3-containing paired-end reads. TCRdb ran MiXCR on the 5' RACE reads and lists one entry per CDR3 protein. This sample carries around 1,000,000 distinct CDR3 sequences, 20% to 25% of them seen once, and the ten largest clones take 0.75%. This sample is drawn from a study of blood T cells in healthy people across ages. Study-level information: Capturing about one barcoded beta molecule per two T cells was achieved by template switching.

The same data also contributed to another study, on T cells of mothers and their children. From that report: Some 2.8 million TCR beta reads per child versus over 10 million per mother.

The sample taken for sequencing was blood. This sequence originates from a girl aged 2-15 years in good health. The chain has TRBV20-1 and TRBJ1-5; D is unclear. The CDR3 reads CSARDGRRAFNQPQHF. DNA of the CDR3: TGCAGTGCTAGAGATGGGCGGAGGGCCTTCAATCAGCCCCAGCATTTT.